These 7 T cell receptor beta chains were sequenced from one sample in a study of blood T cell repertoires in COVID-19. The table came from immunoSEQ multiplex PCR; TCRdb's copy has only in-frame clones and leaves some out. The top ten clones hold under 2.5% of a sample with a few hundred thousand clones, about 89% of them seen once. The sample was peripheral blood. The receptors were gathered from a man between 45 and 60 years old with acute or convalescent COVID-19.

Here the CDR3 reads CASSLGEQAQYF. The CDR3 DNA follows: TGTGCCAGCAGCTTGGGAGAGCAGGCGCAGTATTTT. This sequence joins TRBV5-4 and TRBJ2-3, with D uncertain. V lost 0 bases, J lost 10 bases, and 9 bases lay in between. CDR1 is SGHNT and CDR2 is YYREEE in the germline V gene (reference sequence). The CDR3 is 12 residues long.

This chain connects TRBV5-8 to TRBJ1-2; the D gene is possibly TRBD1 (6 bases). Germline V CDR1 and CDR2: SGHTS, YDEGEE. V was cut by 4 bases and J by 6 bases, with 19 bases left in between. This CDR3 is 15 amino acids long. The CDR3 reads CASSKELQGSDGYTF. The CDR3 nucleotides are TGTGCCAGCAGCAAGGAATTACAGGGATCGGATGGCTACACCTTC.

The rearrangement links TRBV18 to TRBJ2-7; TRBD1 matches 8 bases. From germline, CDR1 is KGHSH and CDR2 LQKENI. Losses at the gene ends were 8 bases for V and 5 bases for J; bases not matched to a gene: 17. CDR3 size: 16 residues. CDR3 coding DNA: TGTGCCAGCCACGGACAGGGATCCATCCTAGGTCACGAGCAGTACTTC. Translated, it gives CASHGQGSILGHEQYF.

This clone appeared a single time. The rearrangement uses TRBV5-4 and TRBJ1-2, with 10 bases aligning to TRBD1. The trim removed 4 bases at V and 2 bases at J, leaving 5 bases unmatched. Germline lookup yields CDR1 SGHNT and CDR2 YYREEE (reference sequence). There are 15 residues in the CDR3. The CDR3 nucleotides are TGTGCCAGCAGCCCAGGACAGGGGGAAAACTATGGCTACACCTTC. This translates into CASSPGQGENYGYTF. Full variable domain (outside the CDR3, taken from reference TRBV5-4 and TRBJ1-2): ETGVTQSPTHLIKTRGQQVTLRCSSQSGHNTVSWYQQALGQGPQFIFQYYREEENGRGNFPPRFSGLQFPNYSSELNVNALELDDSALYLCASSPGQGENYGYTFGSGTRLTVV.

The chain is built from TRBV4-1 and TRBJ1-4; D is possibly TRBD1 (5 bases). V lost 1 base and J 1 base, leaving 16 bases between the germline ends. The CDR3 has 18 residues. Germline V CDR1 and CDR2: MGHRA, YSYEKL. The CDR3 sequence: CASSQGLGGFVTNEKLFF. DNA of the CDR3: TGCGCCAGCAGCCAAGGATTGGGGGGGTTTGTAACTAATGAAAAACTGTTTTTT.

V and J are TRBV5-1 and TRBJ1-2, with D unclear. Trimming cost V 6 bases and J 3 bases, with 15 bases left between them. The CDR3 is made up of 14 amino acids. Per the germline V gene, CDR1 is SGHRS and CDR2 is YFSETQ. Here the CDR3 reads CASNPSGDDYGYTF. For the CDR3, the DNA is TGCGCCAGCAATCCCAGCGGGGATGACTATGGCTACACCTTC. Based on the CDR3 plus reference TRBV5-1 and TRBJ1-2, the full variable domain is KAGVTQTPRYLIKTRGQQVTLSCSPISGHRSVSWYQQTPGQGLQFLFEYFSETQRNKGNFPGRFSGRQFSNSRSEMNVSTLELGDSALYLCASNPSGDDYGYTFGSGTRLTVV.

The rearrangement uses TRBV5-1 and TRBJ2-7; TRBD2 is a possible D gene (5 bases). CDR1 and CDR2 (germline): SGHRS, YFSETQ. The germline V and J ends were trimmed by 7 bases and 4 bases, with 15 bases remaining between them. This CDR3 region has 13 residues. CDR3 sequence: CASRSPAGYEQYF. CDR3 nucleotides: TGCGCCAGCCGCTCCCCCGCGGGTTACGAGCAGTACTTC.